The following is a T cell receptor (beta chain) sequence with its context. As yet, its antigen is unknown. The sample comes from a study of regulatory T cells in long-lasting Graves disease. Study context: Disease was considered persistent Graves' disease after over 5 years of antithyroid drugs (with positive TSH receptor antibodies). Study results and caveats: Persistent cases favored TRBV28, TRBJ1-2 and TRBJ2-5. Patients with persistent disease shared 2,500 to 3,500 public clonotypes, outpacing the roughly 970 shared by new patients.

CDR3 size: 14 residues. V was pared by 1 base and J by 7 bases, with 6 bases of the junction left unmatched. Germline CDR1 and CDR2: GTSNPN and SVGIG (reference sequence). Time point denoted: persistent/refractory GD, antithyroid drugs over 5 years with positive TRAb. The TCR library was made from RNA that had been extracted from PBMCs in TRIzol. Assembly of TCR beta libraries relied on iRepertoire HTBI primers together with Arm-PCR of CDR3 regions. TCRdb analysed the multiplex PCR reads with MiXCR anew, one entry per CDR3 protein. Among fewer than 400,000 distinct CDR3 sequences listed, less than 25% were seen once.

The chain employs TRBV30 and TRBJ1-5, with 8 bases aligning to TRBD1. Sample: peripheral blood mononuclear cells (PBMCs), taken when the disease was refractory, from a patient treated with antithyroid drugs. This TCR came from a female donor with Graves disease. The CDR3 bases are TGTGCCTGGAGTGCACCACAGGGGGACCAGCCCCAGCATTTT. Amino acids: CAWSAPQGDQPQHF.